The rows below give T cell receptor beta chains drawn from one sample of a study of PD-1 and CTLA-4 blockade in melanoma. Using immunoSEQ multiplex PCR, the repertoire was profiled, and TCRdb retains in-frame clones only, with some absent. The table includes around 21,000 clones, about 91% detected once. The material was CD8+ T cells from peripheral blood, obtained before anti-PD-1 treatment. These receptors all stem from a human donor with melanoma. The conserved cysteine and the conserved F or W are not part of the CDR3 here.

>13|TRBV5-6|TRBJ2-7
ASSLRGGFGYEQY
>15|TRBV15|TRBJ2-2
ATSRDPGTVNTGELF
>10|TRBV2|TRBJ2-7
ASSEPPGEQY
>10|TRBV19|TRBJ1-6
ASSMGNSPLH
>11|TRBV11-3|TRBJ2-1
ASSLGAYNEQF
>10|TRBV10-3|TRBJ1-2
ATWTGGYGYT
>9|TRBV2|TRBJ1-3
ATLSGNTIY
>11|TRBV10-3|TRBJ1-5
AISDEIAWPQH
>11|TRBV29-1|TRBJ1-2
SIQGIDYYGYT
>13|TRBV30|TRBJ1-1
AWSPPDRVGAEAF
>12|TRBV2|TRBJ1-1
ASSPNLEVTEAF
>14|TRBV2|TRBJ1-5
ASSATGVYSNQPQH
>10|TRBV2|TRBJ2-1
ASEARGNEQF
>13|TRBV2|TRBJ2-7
ASSVSSGGSYEQY
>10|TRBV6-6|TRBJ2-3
ASTYSRDTQY
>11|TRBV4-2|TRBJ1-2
ASSQGTGGGYT
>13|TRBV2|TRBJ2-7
ASSEGTGGLYEQY